The clone carrying this T cell receptor beta chain was seen at least ten times. Its antigen is undetermined. Amplification of TCR beta CDR3 regions was performed using RNA transcripts as template. HTBI primers were used for first-round RT-PCR of the TCR CDR3. TCRdb re-called the multiplex PCR reads with MiXCR, one entry per CDR3 protein. The table lists some 350,000 distinct CDR3 sequences, roughly 15% of them singletons. Ophthalmopathy patients all had a Clinical Activity Score of at least 3, a NOSPECS grade of at least 4 and disease under 3 months old. The data belong to a study of T cells in Graves' hyperthyroidism and ophthalmopathy. General study points: The model predicted ophthalmopathy a median around 6 months before onset. Expanded thyroid clonotypes (above 0.001) were mostly also found in blood.

The receptor was isolated from a woman aged 55 to 70 with Graves' ophthalmopathy. The sequenced sample was blood.

This chain's CDR3 is CASSQDTQSGQYF. The CDR3 nucleotides are TGTGCCAGCAGCCAAGATACCCAAAGTGGGCAGTATTTT. The V call is TRBV3-1, the J call TRBJ2-3; no definite D call. The germline CDR1 and CDR2 sequences are LGHDT and YNNKEL (reference sequence). V was shortened by 0 bases and J by 11 bases, with 12 bases between the two germline ends. This CDR3 is 13 amino acids long.